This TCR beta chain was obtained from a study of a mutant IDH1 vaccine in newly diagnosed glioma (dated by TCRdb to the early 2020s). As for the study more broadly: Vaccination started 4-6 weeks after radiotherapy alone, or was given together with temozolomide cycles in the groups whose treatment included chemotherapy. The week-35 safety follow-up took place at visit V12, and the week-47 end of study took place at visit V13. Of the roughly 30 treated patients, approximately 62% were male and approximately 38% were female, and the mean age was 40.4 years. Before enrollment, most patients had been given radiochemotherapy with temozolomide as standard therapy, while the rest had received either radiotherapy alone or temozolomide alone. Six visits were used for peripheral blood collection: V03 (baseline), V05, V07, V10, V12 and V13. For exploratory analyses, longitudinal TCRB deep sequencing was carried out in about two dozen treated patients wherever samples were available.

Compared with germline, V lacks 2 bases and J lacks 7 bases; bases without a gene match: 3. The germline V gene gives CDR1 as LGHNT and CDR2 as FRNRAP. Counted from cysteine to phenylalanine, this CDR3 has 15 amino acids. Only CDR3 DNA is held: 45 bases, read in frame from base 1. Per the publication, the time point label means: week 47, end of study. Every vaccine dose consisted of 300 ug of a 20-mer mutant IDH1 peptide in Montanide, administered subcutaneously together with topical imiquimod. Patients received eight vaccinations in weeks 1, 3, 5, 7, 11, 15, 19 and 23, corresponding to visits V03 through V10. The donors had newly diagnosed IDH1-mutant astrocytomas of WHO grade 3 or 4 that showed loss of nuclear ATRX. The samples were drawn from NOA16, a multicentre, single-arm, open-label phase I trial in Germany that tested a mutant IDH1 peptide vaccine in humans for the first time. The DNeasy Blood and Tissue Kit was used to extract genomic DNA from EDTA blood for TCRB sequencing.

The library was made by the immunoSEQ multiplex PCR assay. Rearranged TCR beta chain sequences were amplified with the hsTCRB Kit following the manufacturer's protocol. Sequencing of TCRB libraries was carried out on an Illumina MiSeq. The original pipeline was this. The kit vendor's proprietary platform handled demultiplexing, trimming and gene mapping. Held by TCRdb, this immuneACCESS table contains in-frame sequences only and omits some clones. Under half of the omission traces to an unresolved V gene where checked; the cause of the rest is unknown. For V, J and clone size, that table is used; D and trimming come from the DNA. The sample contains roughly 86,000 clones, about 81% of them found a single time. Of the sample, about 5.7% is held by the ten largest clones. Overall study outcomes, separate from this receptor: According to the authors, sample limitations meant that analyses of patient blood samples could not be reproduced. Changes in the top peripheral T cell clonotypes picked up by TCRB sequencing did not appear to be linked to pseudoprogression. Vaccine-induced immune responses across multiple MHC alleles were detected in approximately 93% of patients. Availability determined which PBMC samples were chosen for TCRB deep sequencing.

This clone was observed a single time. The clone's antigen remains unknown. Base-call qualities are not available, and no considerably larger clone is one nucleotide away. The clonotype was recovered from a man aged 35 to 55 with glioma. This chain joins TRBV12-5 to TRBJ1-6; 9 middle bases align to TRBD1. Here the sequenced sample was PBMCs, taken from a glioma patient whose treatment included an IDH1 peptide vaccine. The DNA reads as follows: TGTGCTAGTGGTTTGAGCGACAGGGGGAATTCACCCCTCCACTTT. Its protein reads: CASGLSDRGNSPLHF.